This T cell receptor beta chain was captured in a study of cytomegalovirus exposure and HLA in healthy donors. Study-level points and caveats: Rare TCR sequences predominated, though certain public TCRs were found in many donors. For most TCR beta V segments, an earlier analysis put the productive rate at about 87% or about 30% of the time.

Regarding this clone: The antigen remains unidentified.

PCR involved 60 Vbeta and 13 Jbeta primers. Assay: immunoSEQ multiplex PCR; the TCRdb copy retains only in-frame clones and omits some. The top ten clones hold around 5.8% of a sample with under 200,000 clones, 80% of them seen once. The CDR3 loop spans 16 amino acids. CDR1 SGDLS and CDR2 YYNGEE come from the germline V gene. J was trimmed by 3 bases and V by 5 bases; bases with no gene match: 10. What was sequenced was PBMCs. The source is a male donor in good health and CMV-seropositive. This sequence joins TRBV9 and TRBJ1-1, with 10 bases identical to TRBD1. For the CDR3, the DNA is TGTGCCAGCAGTGCATCGGGACAGGGGAGTGACACTGAAGCTTTCTTT. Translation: CASSASGQGSDTEAFF.